This T cell receptor (beta chain) was captured by sequencing in a study of early T cells in non-severe SARS-CoV-2 infection. Germline V gene data show CDR1 as SNHLY and CDR2 as FYNNEI. CDR3 length equals 14 residues. V lost 2 bases to trimming and J lost 11 bases; unmatched junction nucleotides: 10. TCRdb reprocessed the 5' RACE reads with MiXCR, giving one entry per CDR3 protein. The sample records approximately 50,000 distinct CDR3 sequences, approximately 7.6% being singletons. The rearrangement joins TRBV2 to TRBJ2-7; 9 bases fit TRBD2. The clonotype originates from an adult who was a healthcare worker with PCR-confirmed SARS-CoV-2 infection or an uninfected control (not recorded which). The sequenced material came from whole blood. CDR3 residues: CASSEISGSIIEYF. The CDR3 nucleotides read TGTGCCAGCAGTGAAATTAGCGGGAGTATCATAGAGTACTTC.